This T cell receptor beta chain was recovered during a study of blood T cell repertoires in COVID-19. Study background: COVID-19 samples from acute and convalescent phases originated in the United States, Italy and Spain.

Original handling: Reference gene primer amplification in the assay estimated nucleated cell counts. The table came from immunoSEQ multiplex PCR; TCRdb's copy has only in-frame clones and leaves some out. That table is the source of V, J and clone size, and D and trimming were worked out from the DNA. The sample yields roughly 220,000 clones, around 84% seen once. Individuals aged roughly 18 to 90 years were recruited from 24 US areas. Cohort assignment relied on participant-reported clinical history. The V and J ends lost 0 bases and 4 bases respectively, with 11 bases between them. Germline CDR1 and CDR2: SGHKS and YYEKEE (reference sequence). CDR3 length equals 15 residues.

The source of this sequence is a man aged 25 to 40 with acute COVID-19. The sample comprised PBMCs or T cells enriched from blood (not recorded which). The J gene is TRBJ1-5, the V gene TRBV5-5, with TRBD1 as a possible D gene (5 bases). The CDR3 DNA is TGTGCCAGCAGCTTGGGGCAGGGTCGGAATCAGCCCCAGCATTTT. Its translation is CASSLGQGRNQPQHF.